These T cell receptor beta chains were read from a single sample in a study of T cells in Graves' hyperthyroidism and ophthalmopathy. Via MiXCR, TCRdb re-called the multiplex PCR reads, giving one row per CDR3 protein. The sample records nearly 600,000 distinct CDR3 sequences, over 11% being singletons. The sequenced material came from blood. These receptor sequences come from a woman aged 25-40 years with Graves' hyperthyroidism that later progressed to Graves' ophthalmopathy. CDR3s leave out the opening cysteine and the closing phenylalanine or tryptophan.

j_gene	v_gene	CDR3aa
TRBJ1-6	TRBV2	ASSEDSTANNSPLH
TRBJ2-3	TRBV7-2	ASNPQGWPDTQY
TRBJ1-5	TRBV6-1	ASSYGVFSNQPQH
TRBJ2-7	TRBV3-1	ASSGQVGDNYEQY
TRBJ1-4	TRBV20-1	SAGVGGVEKLF
TRBJ2-1	TRBV27	ASSFLNLAGLFGEQF
TRBJ1-1	TRBV30	APDRGPSTEAF
TRBJ2-7	TRBV13	ASSLGLGDEQY
TRBJ1-3	TRBV3-1	ASSLTSGNTIY
TRBJ1-5	TRBV2	ASSTRWNQPQH
TRBJ2-2	TRBV6-1	ASRTDSTIGELF
TRBJ2-7	TRBV18	ASSLLGQGEQY
TRBJ2-2	TRBV3-1	ASSTRAGWGTGELF
TRBJ2-7	TRBV20-1	SARDRHTMSEQY
TRBJ2-1	TRBV11-2	ASEGGGRSSYNEQF
TRBJ1-1	TRBV10-3	AISEGGRGEAF
TRBJ2-7	TRBV7-9	ASSFDRKSYEQY
TRBJ1-1	TRBV11-3	ASSSDRGPEAF
TRBJ1-1	TRBV10-3	AARLAEGEAF
TRBJ1-2	TRBV27	ASSLGLGQGNDGYT
TRBJ2-3	TRBV7-3	ASSLTFSDTQY
TRBJ2-5	TRBV20-1	SASSPLGETQY
TRBJ2-7	TRBV2	ASGSGTGWNEQY
TRBJ2-5	TRBV7-2	ASSVQERQETQY
TRBJ1-2	TRBV19	ASSLEGQYYGYT
TRBJ2-7	TRBV27	ASSRFRREGLDEQY